This T cell receptor beta chain was identified during a study of identical twins (dated by TCRdb to the mid-2010s). Background on the whole study: TCR alpha and beta repertoires from monozygotic twins, unrelated adults of various ages and cord blood were deep-sequenced to test whether fetal clonotypes persist. To rule out contamination, the twin experiments were replicated at different times with different library preparation protocols.

The method was 5' RACE. Data came from an Illumina HiSeq 2000. A universal primer binding site was introduced by template switching, and a unique molecular identifier was present in the final cDNA, enabling accurate counting of TCR cDNA molecules. Specific primers in the conserved constant-segment region were used to synthesize first-strand cDNA for TCR alpha and beta chains. To control for contamination, every cDNA library carried two barcodes: a SMART-Mk sample barcode plus Illumina barcodes. Two successive PCR steps introduced TruSeq adapter sequences along with Illumina sample barcodes. The TCR alpha and beta cDNA libraries were sequenced on the Illumina HiSeq platform using custom primers. Per the source publication's procedure: Raw reads were processed with MiGEC to extract unique molecular identifiers, and MiXCR was used to determine CDR3 positions. Recombination models were inferred per individual with the repgenHMM and IGoR tools using an EM algorithm. Shared clonotypes were analyzed with the tcR package in R, and sharing was normalized by the product of cloneset sizes. To study raw recombination without the effects of thymic and clonal selection, out-of-frame nonproductive sequences were analyzed. TCRdb passed the public sequencing reads through fastp at Q25 and MiXCR, retaining productive beta sequences. Rows matching on CDR3 protein sequence are summarized as one entry with the most common DNA and genes. The V and J calls here are based on TCRdb, not the publication. The sample table lists around 490,000 distinct CDR3 sequences, about 15% of them with a count of one. Roughly 0.44% of the sample rests with the top ten.

A few counts support this clonotype. What this receptor recognizes is not known. No base quality information exists; no much larger clone differs at one position. All donors were healthy Caucasians. The twin cohort consisted of three pairs of female monozygotic twins, all aged roughly 18 to 29 years. Positive isolation kits from Invitrogen were used to isolate the CD4+ and CD8+ T cell populations. The V and J ends are trimmed by 0 bases and 4 bases, leaving 9 bases between them. From cysteine to phenylalanine, the CDR3 is 15 amino acids long. CDR3 DNA only is kept here, 45 bases in frame from base 1. The germline V gene (reference sequence) yields LGHDT for CDR1 and YNNKEL for CDR2. The research as a whole found: Excess twin sharing in beta out-of-frame sequences was weaker because fewer shared sequences lowered the signal-to-noise ratio. Zero-insertion analyses could be partly confounded by invariant T cells such as MAIT and iNKT, although diverse VJ usage argued against such confounding for most clonotypes. Compared with coincidental sharing between unrelated individuals, an excess of low generation-probability sequences was observed among out-of-frame TCR alpha sequences shared between twins. Recombination models systematically underestimated out-of-frame TCR alpha sharing in monozygotic twins but agreed with sharing between unrelated individuals. Because the same donors could not be followed over many years, the conclusions depended on cross-sectional statistical analysis. Fewer insertions were carried by abundant cord blood beta clonotypes; a weaker similar trend was observed in young adult naive repertoires, while no such trend was observed in memory repertoires.

This sample also belongs to another study, concerning yellow fever vaccine responses in identical twins. The second study's authors report: The T cell response to vaccination in identical twins was reported by the authors to appear partly convergent and partly personalized. Focusing on identical twins, the study followed the T cell clones that responded to the vaccine, and did so with precision.

The sequencing sample was made of CD4+ T cells sorted from blood. This chain joins TRBV3-1 to TRBJ2-2, with TRBD2 as a weak D call on 6 bases. This sequence was found in a woman aged 18-29 years in good health. The DNA sequence follows: TGTGCCAGCAGCCAAGAATGGGGGGTCACCGGGGAGCTGTTTTTT. It translates as CASSQEWGVTGELFF.